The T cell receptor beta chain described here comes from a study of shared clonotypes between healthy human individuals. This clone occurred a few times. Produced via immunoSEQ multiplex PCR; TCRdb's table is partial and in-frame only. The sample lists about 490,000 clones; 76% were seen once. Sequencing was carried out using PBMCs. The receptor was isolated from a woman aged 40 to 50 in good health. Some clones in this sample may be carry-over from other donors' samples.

The CDR3 spells CASSPGLPHEQYF. CDR3 sequence (DNA): TGTGCCAGCAGCCCGGGACTGCCCCACGAGCAGTACTTC. The chain joins TRBV7-9 to TRBJ2-5; tentative D call: TRBD2 (6 bases). The J call could be wrong; TRBJ2-7 is a better fit for the DNA end. Germline V gives CDR1 SEHNR, CDR2 FQNEAQ (reference sequence). This CDR3 spans 13 amino acids.